These 21 T cell receptor beta chains originate from one sample sequenced in a study of T cell repertoires in cytomegalovirus infection (dated by TCRdb to about 2019). TCRdb shows the sequencer as Illumina HiSeq 1500. TCRdb's own reprocessing of the public reads used fastp at Q25 and MiXCR and kept productive beta chains. CDR3 protein sequences are deduplicated, and each keeps its most common genes and DNA. Recorded for this sample are roughly 500,000 distinct CDR3 sequences; about 42% of them occurred a single time. About 39% of the sample is in the top ten clones. The treatment or condition label corresponds to: in vitro stimulation with specific CMV peptide epitopes to enrich CMV-specific T cells. Their recognized antigens are unknown. Sequenced here: cultured PBMCs, sampled from culture after CMV antigen stimulation. All receptors derive from a human donor in good health (CMV status not recorded). Some clones in this sample may be carry-over from other donors' samples.

The V call is TRBV4-1, the J call TRBJ2-1; 7 bases match TRBD2. Germline CDR1 reads MGHRA; CDR2 reads YSYEKL. The CDR3 consists of 16 residues. The V segment lost 1 base and the J segment 0 bases; nucleotides outside the gene matches: 3. The CDR3 loop reads CASSQGSGPSYNEQFF. In nucleotides, the CDR3 is TGCGCCAGCAGCCAAGGTAGCGGGCCCTCCTACAATGAGCAGTTCTTC.

This rearrangement joins TRBV7-4 to TRBJ2-7; 11 bases are a match to TRBD2. The CDR3 has 14 residues. The germline V gene encodes CDR1 SGHVT and CDR2 SQSDAQ. V was clipped by 5 bases and J by 6 bases; unmatched bases: 6. The CDR3 DNA reads as TGTGCCAGCAGCCCTACGACTAGCGGGATCGAGCAGTACTTC. Amino acid sequence: CASSPTTSGIEQYF.

This clonotype was seen at least ten times. This CDR3 is CASSLARGREQYF. The CDR3 nucleotides are TGTGCCAGCAGCTTGGCTCGGGGAAGGGAGCAGTACTTC. The rearrangement links TRBV7-2 to TRBJ2-7; tentative D call: TRBD2 (5 bases). V lost 3 bases to trimming and J lost 7 bases, with 13 bases between them. This CDR3 comprises 13 residues. Germline CDR1 reads SGHTA; CDR2 reads FQGNSA. Drawing the rest from reference TRBV7-2 and TRBJ2-7, the complete variable domain is GAGVSQSPSNKVTEKGKDVELRCDPISGHTALYWYRQSLGQGLEFLIYFQGNSAPDKSGLPSDRFSAERTGGSVSTLTIQRTQQEDSAVYLCASSLARGREQYFGPGTRLTVT.

This clonotype was recorded once. J is TRBJ2-2 and V is TRBV10-3, with 10 bases that match TRBD2. The CDR3 has 14 amino acids. Germline-derived CDR1 and CDR2 are ENHRY and SYGVKD. V lost 6 bases to trimming and J lost 7 bases; unmatched junction nucleotides: 5. The CDR3 DNA sequence: TGTGCCATCAGCCTAGCGGGAGCCAGCGGGGAGCTGTTTTTT. This sequence encodes CAISLAGASGELFF.

The chain is built from TRBV28 and TRBJ2-3, with TRBD1 matching over 10 bases. The CDR3 spans 15 residues. CDR1 MDHEN and CDR2 SYDVKM come from the germline V gene. V gave up 5 bases and J gave up 4 bases; unmatched junction bases: 6. CDR3 nucleotides: TGTGCCAGCAGTCTGCCCGGGACAGGGGCAGATACGCAGTATTTT. Translating gives CASSLPGTGADTQYF.

The genes are TRBV20-1 and TRBJ2-7, with TRBD2 as a possible D gene (5 bases). V lost 5 bases, J lost 3 bases, and 14 bases lay in between. Looked up from germline, CDR1 is DFQATT and CDR2 is SNEGSKA (reference sequence). The CDR3 length is 13 residues. CDR3 DNA sequence: TGCAGTGCTTGGCCCGGGATTCTCTACGAGCAGTACTTC. Translation gives CSAWPGILYEQYF.

The V gene is TRBV10-3, the J gene TRBJ1-1; D not resolved. This CDR3 is built from 13 residues. Germline V lookup: CDR1 ENHRY, CDR2 SYGVKD. Trimming pared 0 bases from V and 5 bases from J, leaving 7 bases between. The DNA of the CDR3 is TGTGCCATCAGTGAGTCCCGGGAAACTGAAGCTTTCTTT. Translating it yields CAISESRETEAFF.

The V and J genes are TRBV6-8 and TRBJ1-2; a weak D match, TRBD1 (6 bases). V was cut by 5 bases and J by 6 bases, with 10 bases left in between. The CDR3 length is 12 residues. The germline V gene encodes CDR1 MNHGY and CDR2 SAAAGT. CDR3 loop: CASSRRQDGYTF. CDR3 nucleotides: TGTGCCAGCAGTCGACGACAGGATGGCTACACCTTC.

CDR3 sequence: CASSESLVSHSPLHF. The CDR3 nucleotides read TGTGCCAGCAGTGAATCTCTGGTCTCCCATTCACCCCTCCACTTT. The chain combines TRBV6-1 with TRBJ1-6; no definite D call. Germline V gene lookup returns CDR1 MNHNS and CDR2 SASEGT. This CDR3 is 15 amino acids long. The V gene lost 2 bases and the J gene lost 8 bases, with 13 bases spanning the gap.

The J gene is TRBJ1-6, the V gene TRBV5-1, with 9 bases that match TRBD1. The junction had 10 bases not matched to a gene; V was cut back by 4 bases and J by 8 bases. There are 16 residues in the CDR3. The germline V gene has CDR1 SGHRS and CDR2 YFSETQ. DNA for the CDR3: TGCGCCAGCAGCCTCCCCGGGACAGGGAAGGATTCACCCCTCCACTTT. This translates into CASSLPGTGKDSPLHF.

This rearrangement joins TRBV5-4 to TRBJ2-7; D call uncertain. The CDR3 runs 12 residues. CDR1 and CDR2 (germline): SGHNT, YYREEE (reference sequence). V lost 0 bases and J 11 bases, leaving 12 bases between the germline ends. The chain's CDR3 is CASSLDRELEYF. In nucleotides, the CDR3 is TGTGCCAGCAGCTTGGATAGGGAATTGGAGTACTTC.

This clonotype was seen a handful of times. V is TRBV20-1 and J is TRBJ2-2; 8 bases match TRBD2. V shed 0 bases, J shed 3 bases, and the junction held 12 bases outside the gene matches. Germline V gives CDR1 DFQATT, CDR2 SNEGSKA (reference sequence). This CDR3 region has 18 residues. The CDR3 here is CSARDSLGGLVDTGELFF. The CDR3 DNA is TGCAGTGCTAGAGACTCGTTGGGGGGACTAGTCGACACCGGGGAGCTGTTTTTT.

The chain couples TRBV12-3 or TRBV12-4 to TRBJ2-5, with TRBD2 identical over 11 bases. The CDR3 runs 15 residues. V shed 5 bases, J shed 4 bases, and the junction held 6 bases outside the gene matches. The CDR3 is CASSLRLAGLETQYF. Written as DNA, the CDR3 is TGTGCCAGCAGTCTTCGACTAGCGGGATTAGAGACCCAGTACTTC.

This clonotype was seen a few times. V and J are TRBV7-2 and TRBJ2-3; TRBD2 is a possible D gene (5 bases). In germline, CDR1 is SGHTA, CDR2 FQGNSA. The ends were cut back, 5 bases at V and 8 bases at J, with 23 bases in the middle. CDR3 length: 16 amino acids. CDR3 in DNA: TGTGCCAGCAGCCCGGCACTAGGGAGCATTGACGGTACGCAGTATTTT. This gives the protein CASSPALGSIDGTQYF.

The chain uses TRBV7-6 and TRBJ2-7; 8 bases are shared with TRBD2. The germline V gene encodes CDR1 SGHVS and CDR2 FNYEAQ. This CDR3 region has 16 residues. V shed 1 base, J shed 2 bases, and the junction held 7 bases outside the gene matches. The CDR3 bases are TGTGCCAGCAGCTTAGAGGAGGCGGGGGGCCCCTACGAGCAGTACTTC. Amino acids: CASSLEEAGGPYEQYF.

The chain joins TRBV5-1 to TRBJ2-2, with a weak D call TRBD1 (6 bases). V lost 6 bases to trimming and J lost 1 base, with 10 bases between them. Per germline, CDR1 SGHRS and CDR2 YFSETQ. This CDR3 spans 14 amino acids. CDR3 in DNA: TGCGCCAGCATGCGGACAGAGAACACCGGGGAGCTGTTTTTT. Protein product: CASMRTENTGELFF.

This clonotype came up a few times. J is TRBJ2-1 and V is TRBV12-3 or TRBV12-4; D unclear. The CDR3 contains 15 residues. V dropped 7 bases and J dropped 0 bases, with 13 bases sitting between them. CDR3 sequence: CASTLHLGSYNEQFF. The DNA of the CDR3 is TGTGCCAGCACCCTTCACCTGGGCTCCTACAATGAGCAGTTCTTC.

The chain has TRBV7-2 and TRBJ1-1; no reliable D call. Germline lookup yields CDR1 SGHTA and CDR2 FQGNSA. This CDR3 is built from 15 residues. V lost 1 base, J lost 4 bases, and 13 bases lay in between. CDR3 amino acids: CASSLDAGAGTEAFF. CDR3 nucleotide sequence: TGTGCCAGCAGCTTAGACGCGGGCGCGGGCACTGAAGCTTTCTTT.

This clonotype has only a few counts. CDR3 in amino acids: CASSGGLQPQHF. The CDR3 DNA sequence: TGTGCCAGCAGTGGGGGGCTTCAGCCCCAGCATTTT. The chain links TRBV28 to TRBJ1-5; maybe TRBD1 (6 bases). The CDR3 extends over 12 amino acids. From germline, CDR1 is MDHEN and CDR2 SYDVKM. Trimming stripped 5 bases from V and 6 bases from J, with 8 bases between.

The chain employs TRBV7-9 and TRBJ2-3; a weak D match, TRBD1 (6 bases). The CDR3 runs to 13 residues. CDR1 is SEHNR, CDR2 FQNEAQ, per germline (reference sequence). Between the trimmed V and J ends, which lost 8 bases and 2 bases, there was a span of 11 bases. The CDR3: CASGQRHTDTQYF. The CDR3 nucleotides read TGTGCCAGCGGACAGCGGCACACAGATACGCAGTATTTT.

In this sample, this clonotype turned up a few times. The chain couples TRBV7-8 to TRBJ2-3; perhaps TRBD1 as D (6 bases). This CDR3 comprises 15 residues. Per germline, CDR1 SGHVS and CDR2 FQNEAQ. The V end was cut by 4 bases, the J end by 6 bases, with 17 bases between. The CDR3 loop is CASSSPDRVADTQYF. The CDR3 coding sequence is TGTGCCAGCAGCTCCCCGGACAGAGTAGCTGATACGCAGTATTTT.